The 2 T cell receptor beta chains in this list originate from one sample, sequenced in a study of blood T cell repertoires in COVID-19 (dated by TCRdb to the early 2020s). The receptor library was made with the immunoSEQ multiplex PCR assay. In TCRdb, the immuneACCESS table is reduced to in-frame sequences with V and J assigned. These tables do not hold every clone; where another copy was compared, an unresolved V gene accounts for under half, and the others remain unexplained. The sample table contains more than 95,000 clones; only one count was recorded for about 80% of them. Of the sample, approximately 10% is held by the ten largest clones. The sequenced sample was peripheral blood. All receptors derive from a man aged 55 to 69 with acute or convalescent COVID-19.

In nucleotides, the CDR3 is TGTGCCAGTAGCTCACGGGGGGCAGGGGTATATGGCTACACCTTC. As protein: CASSSRGAGVYGYTF. This rearrangement joins TRBV19 to TRBJ1-2; a weak D match, TRBD1 (6 bases). This CDR3 is 15 amino acids long. Trimming took 6 bases from V and 5 from J, leaving 19 bases between them. CDR1 LNHDA and CDR2 SQIVND come from the germline V gene (reference sequence). Using reference TRBV19 and TRBJ1-2 for the parts outside the CDR3, the full variable domain is DGGITQSPKYLFRKEGQNVTLSCEQNLNHDAMYWYRQDPGQGLRLIYYSQIVNDFQKGDIAEGYSVSREKKESFPLTVTSAQKNPTAFYLCASSSRGAGVYGYTFGSGTRLTVV.

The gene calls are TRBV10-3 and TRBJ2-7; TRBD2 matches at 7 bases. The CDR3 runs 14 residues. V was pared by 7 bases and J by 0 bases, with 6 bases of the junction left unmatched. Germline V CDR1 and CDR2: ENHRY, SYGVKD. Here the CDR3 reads CAITPSGGSYEQYF. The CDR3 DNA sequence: TGTGCCATCACCCCTAGCGGAGGCTCCTACGAGCAGTACTTC.